The present TCR beta chain was sequenced within a study of shared clonotypes between healthy human individuals. V shed 5 bases, J shed 4 bases, and the junction held 6 bases outside the gene matches. There are 15 residues in the CDR3. Germline values: CDR1 SGHTA, CDR2 FQGNSA. Generated by immunoSEQ multiplex PCR, the TCRdb table keeps only in-frame clones and is missing some. The table includes about 2 million clones, 85% to 95% detected once. The specimen sequenced was naive CD4+ T cells sorted from blood. Stated subset: CD45RA+ positively selected. The receptor was derived from a man aged 18 to 35 in good health. The V gene is TRBV7-2, the J gene TRBJ2-4; 9 bases line up with TRBD2. The CDR3 region has the DNA TGTGCCAGCAGCGGACGACTAGCGGAGAAAAACATTCAGTACTTC. Its translation: CASSGRLAEKNIQYF.